The 31 T cell receptor beta chains given below trace back to one sample, sequenced in a study of T cells after yellow fever vaccination. TCRdb recomputed calls from the 5' RACE reads with MiXCR, one row per CDR3 protein. The sample records under 250,000 distinct CDR3 sequences, 6.9% being singletons. The sequenced sample was CD4+ T cells sorted from PBMCs, obtained 15 days after the yellow fever booster vaccination. These receptors were collected from a man aged 25 to 40 who received the YFV17D yellow fever vaccine.

In this sample, this clonotype turned up many times. The genes are TRBV29-1 and TRBJ2-7; D is uncertain. Trimming stripped 1 base from V and 8 bases from J, with 9 bases between. Per germline, CDR1 SQVTM and CDR2 ANQGSEA. The CDR3 extends over 11 amino acids. The CDR3 DNA reads as TGCAGCGTTGAAGTCAATGTAAAGCAGTACTTC. Residues: CSVEVNVKQYF.

This chain uses TRBV20-1 with TRBJ2-2, with TRBD2 identical over 13 bases. The germline gives CDR1 DFQATT, CDR2 SNEGSKA (reference sequence). The V and J ends lost 0 bases and 8 bases, in that order; junction bases with no gene match: 9. The CDR3 covers 17 residues. The DNA of the CDR3 is TGCAGTGCTAGAGAACGTAATGGACTAGCGGGAGCGGGGGAGCTGTTTTTT. Its protein is CSARERNGLAGAGELFF.

The rearrangement joins TRBV5-1 to TRBJ2-5; D is uncertain. V lost 0 bases, J lost 5 bases, and 8 bases lay in between. The CDR3 totals 13 residues. Germline loops: CDR1 SGHRS, CDR2 YFSETQ. The CDR3 DNA reads as TGCGCCAGCAGCTTGGAGGTGTCGGAGACCCAGTACTTC. This codes for CASSLEVSETQYF.

This clonotype occurred a few times. The gene calls are TRBV5-1 and TRBJ1-5, with D uncertain. The CDR3 extends over 13 amino acids. Between the trimmed V and J ends, which lost 4 bases and 2 bases, there was a span of 7 bases. The germline CDR1 and CDR2 sequences are SGHRS and YFSETQ. This chain's CDR3 is CASSPIGNQPQHF. The CDR3 DNA reads TGCGCCAGCAGCCCGATAGGCAATCAGCCCCAGCATTTT.

The V and J genes are TRBV6-2 or TRBV6-3 and TRBJ2-7; 9 positions match TRBD1. The CDR3 is 16 residues long. Trimming removed 7 bases from V and 2 bases from J; junction bases left unmatched: 12. The germline V gene has CDR1 MNHEY and CDR2 SVGEGT. The CDR3 bases are TGTGCCAGCATGGGACAGGGCAATAACTACCCCTACGAGCAGTACTTC. As protein: CASMGQGNNYPYEQYF.

This clonotype appeared a few times. The CDR3 DNA is TGTGCCACCCAAAGGGGCCTTGAGGCCCAGCATTTT. Translating gives CATQRGLEAQHF. The rearrangement uses TRBV15 and TRBJ1-5; weak D call: TRBD1 (5 bases). Germline loops: CDR1 LNHNV, CDR2 YYDKDF (reference sequence). The CDR3 length is 12 residues. Trimming cost V 8 bases and J 11 bases, with 16 bases left between them.

This clonotype showed up just a few times. J is TRBJ2-7 and V is TRBV20-1, with 9 bases identical to TRBD2. Germline trimming cut 3 bases from V and 5 bases from J; bases unmatched to any gene: 17. The V gene's germline CDR1 is DFQATT and CDR2 SNEGSKA (reference sequence). The CDR3 runs 17 residues. The CDR3 DNA is TGCAGTGCTAGGGGGTGGGATGGTAGCGGGAGTTTTAACGAGCAGTACTTC. Protein sequence: CSARGWDGSGSFNEQYF.

This clonotype was detected ten times or more. The chain is built from TRBV20-1 and TRBJ2-3, with 14 bases that match TRBD2. V shed 3 bases and J 2 bases; nucleotides not matched to a gene: 4. Germline CDR1 is DFQATT and CDR2 is SNEGSKA (reference sequence). The CDR3 is 16 amino acids. The CDR3 DNA follows: TGCAGTGCTAGGGGGACTAGCGGGGGATACACAGATACGCAGTATTTT. Translated, it gives CSARGTSGGYTDTQYF.

The chain recombines TRBV7-2 with TRBJ2-7; D is perhaps TRBD2 (5 bases). Germline V gene lookup returns CDR1 SGHTA and CDR2 FQGNSA. CDR3 length equals 15 residues. V lost 2 bases to trimming and J lost 2 bases, with 13 bases between them. The CDR3 is CASSLKTSGAYEQYF. The CDR3 region has the DNA TGTGCCAGCAGCTTAAAGACAAGCGGCGCCTACGAGCAGTACTTC.

This clonotype was counted at least ten times. The V gene is TRBV28, the J gene TRBJ2-1, with 12 bases lining up with TRBD1. Germline V gives CDR1 MDHEN, CDR2 SYDVKM. After removal of 6 bases from V and 7 bases from J, the junction contained 4 bases not matched to a gene. The CDR3 extends over 14 amino acids. The CDR3 coding sequence is TGTGCCAGCAGGGGACAGGGGGCCGGTAATGAGCAGTTCTTC. It codes for CASRGQGAGNEQFF.

The rearrangement uses TRBV5-1 and TRBJ1-2; 7 bases map to TRBD1. Germline V gene sequence: CDR1 SGHRS, CDR2 YFSETQ. Trimming removed 4 bases from V and 8 bases from J; junction bases left unmatched: 11. The length of the CDR3 is 14 residues. CDR3 residues: CASSPDRKDNGYTF. The CDR3 bases are TGCGCCAGCAGCCCGGACAGGAAGGATAACGGCTACACCTTC.

A few counts support this clonotype. J is TRBJ2-3 and V is TRBV5-4; D unresolved. The CDR3 runs to 14 residues. Trimming took 5 bases from V and 4 from J, leaving 14 bases between them. CDR1 SGHNT and CDR2 YYREEE come from the germline V gene (reference sequence). The CDR3 region has the DNA TGTGCCAGCAGTTATAGGCTTCGGGCAGATACGCAGTATTTT. Residues: CASSYRLRADTQYF.

This clonotype was detected ten times or more. V gene TRBV11-2 combines with J gene TRBJ1-2, with D possibly being TRBD1 (5 bases). This CDR3 contains 15 residues. V was pared by 1 base and J by 4 bases, with 13 bases between. Germline lookup yields CDR1 SGHAT and CDR2 FQNNGV. The CDR3 region is CASSLAGGGAYGYTF. CDR3 in DNA: TGTGCCAGCAGCTTAGCGGGTGGTGGGGCCTATGGCTACACCTTC. The whole variable domain, remainder taken from reference TRBV11-2 and TRBJ1-2, is EAGVAQSPRYKIIEKRQSVAFWCNPISGHATLYWYQQILGQGPKLLIQFQNNGVVDDSQLPKDRFSAERLKGVDSTLKIQPAKLEDSAVYLCASSLAGGGAYGYTFGSGTRLTVV.

The J gene is TRBJ2-6, the V gene TRBV30; the D is unclear. The V gene lost 2 bases and the J gene lost 0 bases, with 5 bases spanning the gap. This CDR3 is 14 amino acids long. In germline, CDR1 is GTSNPN, CDR2 SVGIG (reference sequence). The CDR3 loop is CAWSPDSGANVLTF. CDR3 DNA: TGTGCCTGGAGTCCGGACTCTGGGGCCAACGTCCTGACTTTC.

In this sample, this clonotype turned up a few times. The V call is TRBV6-2 or TRBV6-3, the J call TRBJ2-3; D uncertain. Germline loops: CDR1 MNHEY, CDR2 SVGEGT. This CDR3 is built from 13 residues. V gave up 10 bases and J gave up 7 bases, with 18 bases separating them. CDR3 DNA: TGTGCCACCCGACCTCCCACCAGGTATACGCAGTATTTT. Residues: CATRPPTRYTQYF.

Many counts were recorded for this clonotype. The genes are TRBV20-1 and TRBJ2-7; D is unresolved. The CDR3 contains 15 residues. V gave up 6 bases and J gave up 6 bases, with 24 bases separating them. Germline loops: CDR1 DFQATT, CDR2 SNEGSKA (reference sequence). CDR3 in amino acids: CSAEDLLGRLSEQYF. The CDR3, as DNA: TGCAGTGCCGAGGATCTTTTAGGTCGGCTTAGCGAGCAGTACTTC.

This clonotype was detected ten times or more. The V call is TRBV4-3, the J call TRBJ2-3; a weak D match, TRBD1 (5 bases). CDR3 length: 16 residues. The germline CDR1 and CDR2 sequences are LGHNA and YSLEER. Trimming stripped 1 base from V and 2 bases from J, with 13 bases between. In DNA form, the CDR3 reads TGCGCCAGCAGCCAAGCGCAGGGCCGGTTCACAGATACGCAGTATTTT. Its translation is CASSQAQGRFTDTQYF.

The V and J genes are TRBV14 and TRBJ1-3; D not resolved. This CDR3 has 13 residues. Germline V gene data show CDR1 as SGHDN and CDR2 as FVKESK. V lost 1 base and J 2 bases, leaving 3 bases between the germline ends. The CDR3 reads CASSQVPGNTIYF. The CDR3 region has the DNA TGTGCCAGCAGCCAAGTACCTGGAAACACCATATATTTT.

The chain's CDR3 is CASSLGAVPGDEQYF. CDR3 DNA: TGTGCCAGCAGCTTAGGAGCAGTCCCGGGAGACGAGCAGTACTTC. The V gene is TRBV7-2, the J gene TRBJ2-7, with D maybe TRBD2 (6 bases). The germline V and J ends were trimmed by 1 base and 5 bases, with 15 bases remaining between them. The CDR3 covers 15 residues. Looked up from germline, CDR1 is SGHTA and CDR2 is FQGNSA.

Many counts were recorded for this clonotype. This rearrangement joins TRBV29-1 to TRBJ1-1; 9 nucleotides line up with TRBD1. This CDR3 spans 11 amino acids. Per germline, CDR1 SQVTM and CDR2 ANQGSEA. V lost 6 bases and J lost 11; bases outside the gene matches: 7. The CDR3 region has the DNA TGCAGCGTCCTCGTCGGGACAGGGGCTTTCTTT. Its protein is CSVLVGTGAFF.

This sequence joins TRBV28 and TRBJ2-2, with 13 bases that match TRBD2. In germline, CDR1 is MDHEN, CDR2 SYDVKM. The CDR3 contains 15 residues. J was trimmed by 6 bases and V by 5 bases; bases with no gene match: 3. CDR3 in amino acids: CASSHTSGRAGELFF. CDR3 in DNA: TGTGCCAGCAGTCACACTAGCGGGAGGGCCGGGGAGCTGTTTTTT.

This sequence joins TRBV29-1 and TRBJ2-5; D is undetermined. CDR1 is SQVTM, CDR2 ANQGSEA, per germline. The CDR3 extends over 12 amino acids. V was clipped by 7 bases and J by 4 bases, with 13 bases between them. The CDR3, as DNA: TGCAGCGAGCTTGGGCTGTCAGAGACCCAGTACTTC. It translates to CSELGLSETQYF.

In the case of this clonotype: A read error is possible here, since a much larger clone lies one base away. This chain joins TRBV5-6 and TRBJ2-2, with 12 bases that match TRBD2. Germline V gives CDR1 SGHDT, CDR2 YYEEEE. The CDR3 extends over 18 amino acids. This CDR3 is CASSLRGTSGFFTGEMFF. CDR3 DNA: TGTGCCAGCAGCTTGAGGGGGACTAGCGGGTTCTTCACCGGGGAGATGTTTTTT. The variable domain in full, completed from reference TRBV5-6 and TRBJ2-2, reads DAGVTQSPTHLIKTRGQQVTLRCSPKSGHDTVSWYQQALGQGPQFIFQYYEEEERQRGNFPDRFSGHQFPNYSSELNVNALLLGDSALYLCASSLRGTSGFFTGEMFFGEGSRLTVL.

This sequence joins TRBV5-5 and TRBJ2-7; D unresolved. Germline V gene sequence: CDR1 SGHKS, CDR2 YYEKEE (reference sequence). The V and J ends lost 2 bases and 3 bases respectively, with 21 bases between them. This CDR3 region has 17 residues. CDR3 amino acids: CASSFISVVRLGYEQYF. In DNA form, the CDR3 reads TGTGCCAGCAGCTTCATCTCGGTCGTCAGGTTGGGCTACGAGCAGTACTTC.

The J gene is TRBJ2-2, the V gene TRBV7-8, with 7 bases identical to TRBD1. This CDR3 has 17 amino acids. V dropped 6 bases and J dropped 2; count of bases not matched to a gene: 12. Germline V gene sequence: CDR1 SGHVS, CDR2 FQNEAQ. CDR3 sequence reads: CASRLGQLALNTGELFF. The CDR3 nucleotides read TGTGCCAGCAGACTGGGACAGTTAGCACTAAACACCGGGGAGCTGTTTTTT.

This clonotype was observed a few times. This sequence joins TRBV18 and TRBJ1-5; D is unclear. This CDR3 is built from 10 residues. Germline V gives CDR1 KGHSH, CDR2 LQKENI. Trimming removed 8 bases from V and 7 bases from J, with 6 bases in between. CDR3 loop: CASRRQPQHF. The DNA for the CDR3 is TGTGCCAGCCGCCGACAGCCCCAGCATTTT.

This clonotype has a handful of counts. This chain links TRBV20-1 with TRBJ2-5; D remains unclear. This CDR3 is 12 amino acids long. Germline-derived CDR1 and CDR2 are DFQATT and SNEGSKA (reference sequence). Deletions cut 3 bases from V and 0 bases from J, with 5 bases between. Here the CDR3 reads CSARGNQETQYF. CDR3 DNA sequence: TGCAGTGCTAGGGGGAACCAAGAGACCCAGTACTTC.

The chain combines TRBV5-4 with TRBJ2-7; 7 nucleotides agree with TRBD2. V shed 0 bases and J 6 bases; nucleotides not matched to a gene: 6. This CDR3 region has 14 residues. In germline, CDR1 is SGHNT, CDR2 YYREEE (reference sequence). The CDR3, as DNA: TGTGCCAGCAGCTTGGTTGCGGGAGAGCTCGAGCAGTACTTC. Encoded protein: CASSLVAGELEQYF.

This clonotype was counted many times. The chain has TRBV7-6 and TRBJ2-7; 7 bases line up with TRBD2. V was clipped by 3 bases and J by 7 bases; unmatched bases: 9. The CDR3 covers 14 residues. Germline V gene lookup returns CDR1 SGHVS and CDR2 FNYEAQ. This CDR3 reads CASSFWEGRGEQYF. The CDR3 DNA follows: TGTGCCAGCAGCTTTTGGGAGGGGAGGGGTGAGCAGTACTTC.

This clonotype was seen ten or more times. V and J are TRBV5-4 and TRBJ2-1; 9 bases align to TRBD1. The CDR3 is 16 amino acids. With 0 bases clipped from V and 6 bases from J, the junction kept 7 bases outside the gene matches. Germline CDR1 and CDR2: SGHNT and YYREEE (reference sequence). Here the CDR3 reads CASSLDLGQGGNEQFF. The CDR3 nucleotides read TGTGCCAGCAGCTTGGATTTGGGACAGGGTGGCAATGAGCAGTTCTTC.

This clonotype showed up just a few times. CDR3 nucleotide sequence: TGTGCCAGCTCACGCGATGAGACCAGGGTGGGTCAGCCCCAGCATTTT. It encodes CASSRDETRVGQPQHF. This rearrangement joins TRBV18 to TRBJ1-5, with D maybe TRBD1 (5 bases). Trimming shortened V by 4 bases and J by 6 bases, and 19 bases separated the two germline ends. The length of the CDR3 is 16 residues. Germline V gene data show CDR1 as KGHSH and CDR2 as LQKENI.